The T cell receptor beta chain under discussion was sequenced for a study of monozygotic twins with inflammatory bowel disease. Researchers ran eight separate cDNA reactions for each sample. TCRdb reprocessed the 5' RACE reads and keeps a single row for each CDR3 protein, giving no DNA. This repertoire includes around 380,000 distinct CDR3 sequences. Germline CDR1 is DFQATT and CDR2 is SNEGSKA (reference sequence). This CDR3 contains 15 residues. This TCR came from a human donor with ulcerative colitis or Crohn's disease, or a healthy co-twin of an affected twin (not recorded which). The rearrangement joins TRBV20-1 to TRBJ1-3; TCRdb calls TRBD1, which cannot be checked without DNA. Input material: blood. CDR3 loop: CSAQDWERSGNTIYF.